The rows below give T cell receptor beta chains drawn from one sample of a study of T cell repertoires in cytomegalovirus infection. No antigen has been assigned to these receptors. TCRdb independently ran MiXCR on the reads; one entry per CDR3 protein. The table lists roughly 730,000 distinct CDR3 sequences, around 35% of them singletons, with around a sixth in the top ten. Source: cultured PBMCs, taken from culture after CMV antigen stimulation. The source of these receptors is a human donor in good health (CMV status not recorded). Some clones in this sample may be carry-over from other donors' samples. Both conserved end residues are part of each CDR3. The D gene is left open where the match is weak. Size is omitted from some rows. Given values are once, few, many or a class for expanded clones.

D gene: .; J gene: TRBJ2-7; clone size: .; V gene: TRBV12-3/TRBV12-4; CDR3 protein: CASSWTKSSYEQYF; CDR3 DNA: TGTGCCAGCAGTTGGACAAAGAGCTCCTACGAGCAGTACTTC
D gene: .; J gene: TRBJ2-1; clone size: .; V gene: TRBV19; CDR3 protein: CASSIGTEDYEQFF; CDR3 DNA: TGTGCCAGTAGTATTGGGACTGAAGACTATGAGCAGTTCTTC
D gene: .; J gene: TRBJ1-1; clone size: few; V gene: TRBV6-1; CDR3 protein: CASRRDFRNTEAFF; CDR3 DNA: TGTGCCAGCAGGCGGGACTTCAGGAACACTGAAGCTTTCTTT
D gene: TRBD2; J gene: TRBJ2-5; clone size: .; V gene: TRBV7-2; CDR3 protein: CASSLVRLAGKETQYF; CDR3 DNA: TGTGCCAGCAGCTTAGTCCGACTAGCGGGTAAAGAGACCCAGTACTTC
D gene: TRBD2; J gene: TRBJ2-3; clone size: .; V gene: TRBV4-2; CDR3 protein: CASSQVAGGPTDTQYF; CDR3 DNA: TGTGCCAGCAGCCAAGTAGCGGGGGGACCTACAGATACGCAGTATTTT
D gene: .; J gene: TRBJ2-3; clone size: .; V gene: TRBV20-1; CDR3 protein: CSARGLADTQYF; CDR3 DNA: TGCAGTGCTAGGGGACTTGCAGATACGCAGTATTTT
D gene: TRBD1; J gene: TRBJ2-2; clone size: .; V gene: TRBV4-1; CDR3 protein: CASSLRDSYTGELFF; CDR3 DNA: TGCGCCAGCAGCCTACGGGACAGTTACACCGGGGAGCTGTTTTTT
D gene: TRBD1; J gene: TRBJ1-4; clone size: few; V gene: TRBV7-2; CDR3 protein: CASSRMTGEEKLFF; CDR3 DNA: TGTGCCAGCAGCCGGATGACAGGGGAGGAAAAACTGTTTTTT
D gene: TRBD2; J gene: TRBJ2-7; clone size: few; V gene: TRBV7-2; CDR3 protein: CASSLGGSGGGEQYF; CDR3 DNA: TGTGCCAGCAGCTTAGGAGGTAGCGGGGGAGGGGAGCAGTACTTC
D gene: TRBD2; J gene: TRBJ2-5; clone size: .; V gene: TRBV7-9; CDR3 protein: CASSLAPGLAGETQYF; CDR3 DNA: TGTGCCAGCAGCTTAGCGCCCGGACTAGCGGGGGAGACCCAGTACTTC
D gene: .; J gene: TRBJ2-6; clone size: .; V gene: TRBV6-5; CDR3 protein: CASKLGRANVLTF; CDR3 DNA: TGTGCCAGCAAATTGGGCAGGGCCAACGTCCTGACTTTC
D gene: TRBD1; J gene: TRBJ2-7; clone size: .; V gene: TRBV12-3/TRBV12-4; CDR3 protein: CASSWDSFYEQYF; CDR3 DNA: TGTGCCAGCAGTTGGGACAGTTTCTACGAGCAGTACTTC
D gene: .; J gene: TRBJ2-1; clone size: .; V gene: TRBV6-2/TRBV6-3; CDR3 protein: CASSSPDAKTYNEQFF; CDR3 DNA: TGTGCCAGCAGTTCCCCGGACGCCAAAACCTACAATGAGCAGTTCTTC
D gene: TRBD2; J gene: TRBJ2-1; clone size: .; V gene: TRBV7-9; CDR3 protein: CASSLRGGGSGDYNEQFF; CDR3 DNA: TGTGCCAGCAGCTTACGGGGGGGGGGCAGCGGGGATTACAATGAGCAGTTCTTC
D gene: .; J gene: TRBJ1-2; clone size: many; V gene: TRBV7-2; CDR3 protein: CASSLDGVYGYTF; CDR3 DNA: TGTGCCAGCAGCTTGGACGGGGTCTATGGCTACACCTTC
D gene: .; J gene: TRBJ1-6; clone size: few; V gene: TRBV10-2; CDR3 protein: CASSDREDSPLHF; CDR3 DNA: TGCGCCAGCAGTGACAGGGAGGATTCACCCCTCCACTTT